This T cell receptor beta chain was profiled in a study of shared clonotypes between healthy human individuals. Clones were sequenced by immunoSEQ multiplex PCR, and TCRdb holds only the in-frame ones, with some missing. The sample has about 1.4 million clones; more than 95% are singletons. This CDR3 contains 13 residues. Germline CDR1 reads KGHSH; CDR2 reads LQKENI. Trimming left V 6 bases short and J 5 bases short, with 14 bases between. The chain combines TRBV18 with TRBJ2-7; a possible D gene is TRBD2 (6 bases). The clonotype originates from a young man in good health. Sequencing was done on a sample of naive CD4+ T cells sorted from blood. The subset denotes: CD45RA+ positively selected. The CDR3 spells CASSFGTLDEQYF. The CDR3 DNA reads TGTGCCAGCTCTTTCGGGACTCTGGACGAGCAGTACTTC. Full variable domain (rest looked up from reference TRBV18 and TRBJ2-7): NAGVMQNPRHLVRRRGQEARLRCSPMKGHSHVYWYRQLPEEGLKFMVYLQKENIIDESGMPKERFSAEFPKEGPSILRIQQVVRGDSAAYFCASSFGTLDEQYFGPGTRLTVT.